This T cell receptor (beta chain) was observed in a study of T cell responses to AZD1222 COVID-19 vaccine. Study context: Samples with a second dose at about 4 or about 12 weeks were pooled together. The study, taken as a whole, reports: Among AZD1222 vaccinees, only 6 or 7 were seropositive at baseline. Reportedly, close to half of spike-specific TCRs are directed against unmutated variant regions.

Germline lookup yields CDR1 MDHEN and CDR2 SYDVKM. Trimming stripped 2 bases from V and 0 bases from J, with 20 bases between. The CDR3 covers 20 residues. The assay was immunoSEQ multiplex PCR, and TCRdb's table has in-frame clones only and misses some. The table has approximately 94,000 clones, nearly 95% seen once. A remark on this clone: As yet, its antigen is unknown.

The V call is TRBV28, the J call TRBJ1-6; no clear D gene. This sample comprised peripheral blood, obtained on day 0 of AZD1222 vaccination. The receptor comes from an adult in good health. The CDR3 DNA reads as TGTGCCAGCAGTTTAGAAGCCAGCGAAATGAAGGTCTCCTATAATTCACCCCTCCACTTT. Translated: CASSLEASEMKVSYNSPLHF.